The T cell receptor beta chain described here comes from a study of identical twins. General observations from the study: Donors were not followed over many years; analysis was cross-sectional. In beta out-of-frame sequences, the excess sharing between twins was weaker. While abundant cord blood beta clonotypes carried fewer insertions, memory repertoires showed no such pattern. Twin sharing of out-of-frame TCR alpha was underestimated by models in monozygotic pairs.

This clonotype was seen a handful of times. Its specificity is unknown. J was trimmed by 7 bases and V by 1 base; bases with no gene match: 5. The CDR3 is 14 residues long. Germline V gene sequence: CDR1 SEHNR, CDR2 FQNEAQ (reference sequence). A single record per CDR3 protein comes from TCRdb applying MiXCR to the 5' RACE reads. The table shows some 260,000 distinct CDR3 sequences, with around an eighth occurring only once. The V and J genes are TRBV7-9 and TRBJ2-5; 8 bases map to TRBD1. This TCR came from a woman aged 18-29 years in good health. Specimen: memory (CD45RO+) T cells sorted from blood. The CDR3 DNA sequence: TGTGCCAGCAGCTTAGGGACAGGGAGAGTGACCCAGTACTTC. Translated, it gives CASSLGTGRVTQYF.